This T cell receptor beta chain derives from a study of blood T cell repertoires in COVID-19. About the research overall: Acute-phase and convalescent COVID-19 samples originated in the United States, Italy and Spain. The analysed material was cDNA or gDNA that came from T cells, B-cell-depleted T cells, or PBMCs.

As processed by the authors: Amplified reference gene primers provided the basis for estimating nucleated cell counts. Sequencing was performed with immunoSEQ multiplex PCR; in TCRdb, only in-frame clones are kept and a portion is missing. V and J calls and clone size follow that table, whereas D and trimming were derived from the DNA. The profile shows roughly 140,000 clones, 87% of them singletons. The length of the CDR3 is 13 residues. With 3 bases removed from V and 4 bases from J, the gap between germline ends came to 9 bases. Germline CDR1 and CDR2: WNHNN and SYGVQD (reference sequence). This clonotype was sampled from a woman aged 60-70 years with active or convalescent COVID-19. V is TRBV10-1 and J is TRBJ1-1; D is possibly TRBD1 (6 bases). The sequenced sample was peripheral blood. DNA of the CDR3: TGCGCCAGCAGTGACCAGGGGTTCACTGAAGCTTTCTTT. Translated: CASSDQGFTEAFF.